This is a list of T cell receptor beta chains from one sample in a study of response to subunit inactivated influenza vaccine. TCRdb re-derived calls from the RT-PCR reads in MiXCR, one entry per CDR3 protein. The repertoire holds 600,000 to 700,000 distinct CDR3 sequences, with around 15% as singletons. The sequences come from PBMCs from blood, collected 14 to 15 days before vaccination. Receptors were obtained from a man between 50 and 59 years old who received an inactivated influenza vaccine. CDR3s include the opening cysteine and the closing phenylalanine or tryptophan.

J	V	CDR3
TRBJ2-1	TRBV6-2/TRBV6-3	CASSGTSGGQSSYNEQFF
TRBJ2-7	TRBV4-1	CASSQDWTPGIYEQYF
TRBJ2-6	TRBV7-3	CASSSMGRGANVLTF
TRBJ1-1	TRBV9	CASSLEGGSEAFF
TRBJ1-4	TRBV20-1	CSAPDRAWGKLFF
TRBJ2-1	TRBV12-3/TRBV12-4	CASRTTSGSGNEQFF
TRBJ2-1	TRBV5-1	CASSLDPGKVNEQFF
TRBJ1-2	TRBV5-1	CASSRGEDGGFGYTF
TRBJ2-1	TRBV15	CATSPSGNSYNEQFF
TRBJ2-3	TRBV29-1	CSVDLGTDTQYF
TRBJ2-1	TRBV24-1	CATGTALYNEQFF
TRBJ1-4	TRBV20-1	CSASGPTNEKLFF
TRBJ2-5	TRBV15	CATSVGDETQCF
TRBJ1-3	TRBV20-1	CSAKDRPLGNTIYF
TRBJ2-7	TRBV29-1	CSVARDRVHEQYF
TRBJ2-7	TRBV9	CASSEDGRYEQYF
TRBJ2-3	TRBV10-3	CAISGGGTSGGDTQYF
TRBJ2-3	TRBV24-1	CATGTSGGTDTQYF
TRBJ2-3	TRBV2	CASSDSLRASGVGDTQYF
TRBJ2-7	TRBV27	CASSRLAGGFYEQYF
TRBJ1-1	TRBV12-3/TRBV12-4	CASSFGQKNTEAFF
TRBJ1-1	TRBV4-3	CASSLGGSGTEAFF
TRBJ2-7	TRBV20-1	CSATSTRSSYEQYF
TRBJ2-3	TRBV11-2	CASSIRLFAAGGEDTQYF
TRBJ2-1	TRBV2	CASSEEDNYNEQFF
TRBJ1-5	TRBV4-2	CASSQARDENQPQHF
TRBJ2-1	TRBV7-2	CASTIELGNEQFF
TRBJ2-1	TRBV6-1	CASSRSGRANNEQFF
TRBJ2-3	TRBV20-1	CSASGTSGTDTQYF
TRBJ1-2	TRBV30	CAWSGGAGYTF
TRBJ2-1	TRBV24-1	CATSDQAQGLDEQFF
TRBJ2-7	TRBV20-1	CSARAREGGEQYF
TRBJ2-1	TRBV6-6	CASRITGVYEQFF
TRBJ1-1	TRBV20-1	CSARRTGFPEAFF
TRBJ2-1	TRBV7-3	CASSLLGGRTNEQFF
TRBJ2-7	TRBV6-1	CASSRQTSGLYEQYF
TRBJ2-1	TRBV10-3	CAISDPRLAGGQRVYNEQFF
TRBJ2-3	TRBV29-1	CSVSFQLSTDTQYF
TRBJ2-5	TRBV5-1	CASGGDQETQYF
TRBJ2-7	TRBV5-1	CASSYSDSPYEQYF
TRBJ1-2	TRBV19	CASSIFEQGGYTF
TRBJ1-3	TRBV6-1	CASRTTGFWGNTIYF
TRBJ2-2	TRBV3-1	CASSQQGFTGELFF
TRBJ1-5	TRBV15	CATSNEPPPNLAQHF
TRBJ2-3	TRBV6-2/TRBV6-3	CASSYVSGSTTDTQYF
TRBJ2-7	TRBV2	CASSEFPANQGRGYEQYF
TRBJ2-5	TRBV10-3	CAISPNQRGETQYF
TRBJ2-2	TRBV10-3	CAISNQGALGTGELFF
TRBJ2-7	TRBV28	CASSFTGNLYEQYF